This T cell receptor (beta chain) was sequenced in a study of T-cell reconstitution after alpha-beta-depleted transplantation in children. Unique molecular identifiers were incorporated into the prepared TCRbeta library. TCRdb recomputed calls from the PCR reads with MiXCR, one row per CDR3 protein. The table includes some 400,000 distinct CDR3 sequences, around 21% detected once. This clonotype turned up a few times. V lost 5 bases, J lost 8 bases, and 9 bases lay in between. This CDR3 is built from 12 residues. This chain links TRBV12-3 or TRBV12-4 with TRBJ1-4; D gene ambiguous. The receptor's source is a human donor who donated a stem cell graft to a child with acute myeloid leukemia. The sequences come from PBMCs from the stem cell graft donor, collected from the stem cell graft. CDR3 loop: CASSTRSEKLFF. Written as DNA, the CDR3 is TGTGCCAGCAGTACTCGGTCCGAAAAACTGTTTTTT.